This TCR beta chain came from a study of OX40 agonist ivuxolimab in advanced cancers. Study in general: The dose-escalation cohort was approximately 85% male, with a mean age of around 54 years, ranging about 23 to 90.

Germline CDR1 SGHAT, CDR2 FQNNGV. There are 14 residues in the CDR3. Assay used: immunoSEQ multiplex PCR; TCRdb lists only in-frame clones, some missing. This sample has 65,000 to 75,000 clones; roughly nine tenths occur once, and the top ten carry more than 0.85%. About this clone itself: A read error may produce the germline difference seen at one junction end.

The sequencing here drew on CD4+ or CD8+ T cells sorted from blood, taken in a trial of the OX40 agonist ivuxolimab. The chain combines TRBV11-2 with TRBJ1-2; perhaps TRBD1 as D (5 bases). The receptor's source is an adult with an advanced solid tumor such as melanoma, head and neck, liver or kidney cancer. The DNA for the CDR3 is TGTGCCAGCAGCCTTAGTGGGACCGTCCCAGCCCCCTTCTTC. The encoded protein is CASSLSGTVPAPFF.